This T cell receptor beta chain stems from a study of cytomegalovirus exposure and HLA in healthy donors. Libraries were prepared by immunoSEQ multiplex PCR; TCRdb keeps only in-frame clonotypes and omits some of them. Among fewer than 150,000 clones listed, around four fifths were seen once. Germline V gene lookup returns CDR1 SGDLS and CDR2 YYNGEE. The CDR3 has 14 residues. Unmatched junction bases numbered 3, after V lost 3 bases and J lost 3 bases. The chain has TRBV9 and TRBJ2-3; 8 bases map to TRBD2. The sequence derives from a man younger than 40 in good health and CMV-seropositive. Sequenced sample: PBMCs. The CDR3 nucleotides read TGTGCCAGCAGCGGCGGGGGGAGTACAGATACGCAGTATTTT. Translated: CASSGGGSTDTQYF.